This T cell receptor (beta chain) comes out of a study of cytomegalovirus exposure and HLA in healthy donors. Overall study results and limits: Common viral pathogens were later found to be apparently linked to several of the most significant clusters. Cytomegalovirus association was listed for about 180 TCR beta chains. CMV serostatus was the sole immune exposure information available.

With respect to this clone: Its antigen is still unknown.

In germline, CDR1 is SGHAT, CDR2 FQNNGV. This CDR3 contains 12 residues. V was shortened by 4 bases and J by 9 bases, with 13 bases between the two germline ends. Researchers ran the PCR with 60 Vbeta and 13 Jbeta primers. The method was immunoSEQ multiplex PCR; TCRdb's version includes in-frame clones alone and lacks a portion of them. This sample carries some 85,000 clones, approximately 88% of them seen once, and the ten largest clones take about 2.1%. The sequence was collected from a man aged 18 to 35 in good health and CMV-seronegative. This sequence joins TRBV11-2 and TRBJ2-7; a possible D gene is TRBD2 (6 bases). The sequenced sample consisted of PBMCs. The CDR3 nucleotides are TGTGCCAGCAGCTCCTATGGGCGGGGGCAGTACTTC. Translating it yields CASSSYGRGQYF.